The 15 T cell receptor beta chains listed next were all sequenced from one sample in a study of CD8 T cells in Susac syndrome. Reverse transcription of roughly 0.45 to 1 ug RNA used random hexamers. TCRdb called the immunoSEQ multiplex PCR reads again in MiXCR, with one record for every CDR3 protein. The data hold about 170,000 distinct CDR3 sequences, with approximately 95% observed a single time. The sequencing sample was made of CD4+ T cells from PBMCs. The receptors here all came from a human donor with multiple sclerosis.

The chain is built from TRBV19 and TRBJ1-4; unclear D gene. The V and J ends lost 7 bases and 2 bases respectively, with 14 bases between them. The CDR3 contains 15 residues. CDR1 and CDR2 (germline): LNHDA, SQIVND (reference sequence). CDR3 sequence (DNA): TGTGCCAGTAAGAGCCGGGGTGGCACTAATGAAAAACTGTTTTTT. As protein: CASKSRGGTNEKLFF.

The chain is built from TRBV5-1 and TRBJ2-2, with TRBD2 matching over 11 bases. The germline CDR1 and CDR2 sequences are SGHRS and YFSETQ. The CDR3 consists of 18 residues. The trim removed 0 bases at V and 2 bases at J, leaving 6 bases unmatched. The CDR3 protein is CASSLARLAGPNTGELFF. The CDR3 bases are TGCGCCAGCAGCTTGGCCAGACTAGCGGGGCCTAACACCGGGGAGCTGTTTTTT.

This chain joins TRBV4-2 and TRBJ2-6; the D is unclear. The CDR3 is made up of 17 amino acids. CDR1 and CDR2 from the germline V gene are LGHNA and YNFKEQ. Between the trimmed V and J ends, which lost 0 bases and 0 bases, there was a span of 9 bases. The CDR3: CASSQEIGFSGANVLTF. In DNA form, the CDR3 reads TGTGCCAGCAGCCAAGAGATAGGATTCTCTGGGGCCAACGTCCTGACTTTC.

The chain joins TRBV19 to TRBJ1-5; possible D gene TRBD1, 5 bases. Trimming stripped 8 bases from V and 2 bases from J, with 16 bases between. The V gene's germline CDR1 is LNHDA and CDR2 SQIVND (reference sequence). This CDR3 is 15 amino acids long. CDR3 sequence: CASLSRGEGNQPQHF. CDR3 in DNA: TGTGCCAGTCTCTCCCGGGGCGAAGGCAATCAGCCCCAGCATTTT. The full variable domain, completed using reference TRBV19 and TRBJ1-5, is DGGITQSPKYLFRKEGQNVTLSCEQNLNHDAMYWYRQDPGQGLRLIYYSQIVNDFQKGDIAEGYSVSREKKESFPLTVTSAQKNPTAFYLCASLSRGEGNQPQHFGDGTRLSIL.

The chain carries TRBV28 and TRBJ2-6, with 10 bases matching TRBD1. Germline CDR1 MDHEN, CDR2 SYDVKM. V lost 5 bases to trimming and J lost 4 bases; unmatched junction nucleotides: 8. The CDR3 is made up of 17 amino acids. Here the CDR3 reads CASSKDRGPVGANVLTF. CDR3 coding DNA: TGTGCCAGCAGTAAAGACAGGGGGCCGGTAGGGGCCAACGTCCTGACTTTC.

The gene calls are TRBV9 and TRBJ1-1; D perhaps matches TRBD1 (5 bases). CDR3 length equals 14 residues. Germline lookup yields CDR1 SGDLS and CDR2 YYNGEE. V dropped 1 base and J dropped 2 bases, with 9 bases sitting between them. The CDR3 protein is CASSVQTANTEAFF. For the CDR3, the DNA is TGTGCCAGCAGCGTACAGACAGCCAACACTGAAGCTTTCTTT.

The chain links TRBV19 to TRBJ2-7; D unclear. V lost 5 bases and J lost 2, with 10 bases in between. Germline V lookup: CDR1 LNHDA, CDR2 SQIVND (reference sequence). This CDR3 spans 13 amino acids. The CDR3 DNA sequence: TGTGCCAGTAGTGCGCCCCCAACCTACGAGCAGTACTTC. Protein: CASSAPPTYEQYF.

The chain combines TRBV15 with TRBJ2-2; D not certain. The CDR3 sequence is 14 residues long. V was cut by 0 bases and J by 7 bases, with 9 bases left in between. Germline CDR1 is LNHNV and CDR2 is YYDKDF (reference sequence). CDR3 coding DNA: TGTGCCACCAGCAGAGATACGCTTGGCGGGGAGCTGTTTTTT. Translated: CATSRDTLGGELFF.

This sequence joins TRBV28 and TRBJ2-1; no clear D. Trimming stripped 5 bases from V and 6 bases from J, with 8 bases between. Germline values: CDR1 MDHEN, CDR2 SYDVKM. The CDR3 covers 12 residues. The CDR3 is CASSRPVNEQFF. In DNA form, the CDR3 reads TGTGCCAGCAGTCGTCCGGTCAATGAGCAGTTCTTC.

The J gene is TRBJ1-1, the V gene TRBV5-1, with D possibly being TRBD1 (5 bases). Germline V gene lookup returns CDR1 SGHRS and CDR2 YFSETQ. V was clipped by 4 bases and J by 3 bases, with 10 bases between them. This CDR3 is built from 13 residues. This chain's CDR3 is CASSRLGHTEAFF. DNA of the CDR3: TGCGCCAGCAGCCGTCTGGGGCACACTGAAGCTTTCTTT.

The chain has TRBV2 and TRBJ1-5; D is possibly TRBD1 (5 bases). The CDR3 runs to 12 residues. Germline V gene sequence: CDR1 SNHLY, CDR2 FYNNEI. Deletions cut 3 bases from V and 10 bases from J, with 10 bases between. This CDR3 reads CASSDRQYPQHF. The CDR3 DNA follows: TGTGCCAGCAGTGACCGACAGTACCCCCAGCATTTT.

The chain combines TRBV2 with TRBJ2-7; D remains unclear. Trimming pared 8 bases from V and 1 base from J, leaving 9 bases between. Germline values: CDR1 SNHLY, CDR2 FYNNEI. The CDR3 contains 12 residues. The CDR3, as DNA: TGTGCCAGCGGACCGGAATCCTACGAGCAGTACTTC. This encodes CASGPESYEQYF.

J is TRBJ2-1 and V is TRBV20-1; D remains unclear. This CDR3 comprises 12 residues. V was shortened by 2 bases and J by 4 bases, with 6 bases between the two germline ends. Germline loops: CDR1 DFQATT, CDR2 SNEGSKA (reference sequence). The CDR3 loop is CSARPSYNEQFF. The CDR3 nucleotides read TGCAGTGCTAGACCGAGTTACAATGAGCAGTTCTTC.

The count of this clonotype is one. The chain employs TRBV30 and TRBJ1-5, with 9 bases fitting TRBD1. This CDR3 is built from 15 residues. The germline V gene encodes CDR1 GTSNPN and CDR2 SVGIG (reference sequence). The trim removed 2 bases at V and 4 bases at J, leaving 6 bases unmatched. The CDR3 region has the DNA TGTGCCTGGAGTCCAAAGGACAGGGGTAATCAGCCCCAGCATTTT. Its protein is CAWSPKDRGNQPQHF.

Of note for this clonotype: A read error is likely, as this CDR3 ends without the conserved phenylalanine or tryptophan. The limits of the CDR3 on the DNA are not certain, so only TCRdb's listed CDR3 is given. V is TRBV5-6 and J is TRBJ2-1; TRBD1 is the table's D call and was not checked against the DNA. The CDR3 numbers 8 amino acids, ends counted. The V gene's germline CDR1 is SGHDT and CDR2 YYEEEE. Here the CDR3 reads CASSLGGV.